Listed below are T cell receptor beta chains from one sample, sequenced in a study of blood T cell repertoires in COVID-19. Sequencing used immunoSEQ multiplex PCR; TCRdb keeps in-frame clones, though not all of them. Of roughly 190,000 clones in the sample, 80% to 85% were seen once. Sequenced input: peripheral blood. These receptors were obtained from a human donor in a cohort sampled during active COVID-19. Each CDR3 is given with its conserved first and last residue. D genes are given only for firm matches. A clone size is listed for some rows: how often the clone was seen (once, few, many), or a class if it is expanded.

D gene	V gene	clone size	J gene	CDR3 DNA	CDR3 protein
-	TRBV15	-	TRBJ2-7	TGTGCCACCAAAGAGGGAAATTCCTACGAGCAGTACTTC	CATKEGNSYEQYF
TRBD1	TRBV9	few	TRBJ1-1	TGTGCCAGCAGCGTAGTCGGAGGGACAGGGGGTATTAGTGAAGCTTTCTTT	CASSVVGGTGGISEAFF
TRBD1	TRBV5-1	-	TRBJ2-1	TGCGCCAGCAGCTACGGGACAGGGCAGGTTGAGCCAAAGTTCTTC	CASSYGTGQVEPKFF
TRBD2	TRBV7-9	-	TRBJ2-7	TGTGCCAGCAGCTTAAGGGCAGGGACTAGCGGTTTCTACGAGCAGTACTTC	CASSLRAGTSGFYEQYF
TRBD1	TRBV14	once	TRBJ1-1	TGTGCCAGCAGCCAAAATAGTCAGGGGGCGATCGAAGCTTTCTTT	CASSQNSQGAIEAFF
TRBD1	TRBV6-5	-	TRBJ2-5	TGTGCCAGCAGTCGGACAGGGGTCGGGGAGACCCAGTACTTC	CASSRTGVGETQYF
TRBD1	TRBV6-1	few	TRBJ1-1	TGTGCCAGCAGGTACAGGGGAACTGAAGCTTTCTTT	CASRYRGTEAFF
-	TRBV6-5	-	TRBJ1-5	TGTGCCAGCAGCTTGACGGGGGTTACCAATCAGCCCCAGCATTTT	CASSLTGVTNQPQHF
TRBD1	TRBV7-2	-	TRBJ1-2	TGTGCCAGCAGCCCGGGACAGGGGGCGAACTATGGCTACACCTTC	CASSPGQGANYGYTF
TRBD1	TRBV19	once	TRBJ1-2	TGTGCCAGTAGTATGTCCCTCCCCAAGACAGGGACGGATGGCTACACCTTC	CASSMSLPKTGTDGYTF
TRBD1	TRBV13	-	TRBJ1-1	TGTGCCAGCAGCCAGGGGGAAACTGAAGCTTTCTTT	CASSQGETEAFF
-	TRBV7-8	-	TRBJ2-6	TGTGCCAGCAGCCCAAACAGGGTTGGGGCCAACGTCCTGACTTTC	CASSPNRVGANVLTF
-	TRBV12-3/TRBV12-4	-	TRBJ2-4	TGTGCCAGCAGTTGGAACGGAGAAAACATTCAGTACTTC	CASSWNGENIQYF
TRBD1	TRBV5-4	-	TRBJ2-3	TGTGCCAGCAGTAGGGACAGGAGCACAGATACGCAGTATTTT	CASSRDRSTDTQYF
TRBD1	TRBV5-1	-	TRBJ1-4	TGCGCCAGCAGCTTGGGGTTTAGGACAGGCAATAATGAAAAACTGTTTTTT	CASSLGFRTGNNEKLFF
-	TRBV5-4	-	TRBJ2-3	TGTGCCAGCAGCTTGGCGGCAGGGGTCACAGATACGCAGTATTTT	CASSLAAGVTDTQYF
TRBD1	TRBV11-1	-	TRBJ2-1	TGTGCCAGCGGGACAGGGGACTACAATGAGCAGTTCTTC	CASGTGDYNEQFF
-	TRBV5-1	-	TRBJ2-2	TGCGCCAGCAGCCCGAAAGACTTGACCGGGGAGCTGTTTTTT	CASSPKDLTGELFF
TRBD1	TRBV10-3	-	TRBJ2-3	TGTGCCATCAGTGCAGGGGGACAGGGGGCCGCAGATACGCAGTATTTT	CAISAGGQGAADTQYF
-	TRBV9	-	TRBJ2-3	TGTGCCAGCAGCGCCTGGACGGGGAGCACAGATACGCAGTATTTT	CASSAWTGSTDTQYF
TRBD2	TRBV5-1	-	TRBJ2-7	TGCGCCAGCAGCATGACTAGCGGGAGAAATCTTCAGTACTTC	CASSMTSGRNLQYF
-	TRBV6-2/TRBV6-3	-	TRBJ1-5	TGTGCCAGCAGTAACCCCGACAGGCCCCAGCATTTT	CASSNPDRPQHF
TRBD1	TRBV10-3	-	TRBJ2-5	TGTGCCTCCGCCCAGGGGGCAATCACGGAGACCCAGTACTTC	CASAQGAITETQYF
-	TRBV11-2	-	TRBJ1-2	TGTGCCAGCAGCTTAGATCCAGGGCGGATTGGCTACACCTTC	CASSLDPGRIGYTF
-	TRBV4-1	-	TRBJ2-2	TGCGCCAGCAGCCGCGCACAGGGTTACACCGGGGAGCTGTTTTTT	CASSRAQGYTGELFF
-	TRBV27	-	TRBJ2-1	TGTGCCAGCAGTTTGAACAGTAGAAATGAGCAGTTCTTC	CASSLNSRNEQFF
TRBD1	TRBV27	-	TRBJ1-2	TGTGCCAGCAGTTTGGACCGACAGGGGGCGTATGGCTACACCTTC	CASSLDRQGAYGYTF
TRBD2	TRBV19	-	TRBJ2-1	TGTGCCAGTAGCATACAACTAGCGGGTAATGAGCAGTTCTTC	CASSIQLAGNEQFF
TRBD2	TRBV7-2	-	TRBJ2-5	TGTGCCAGCAGCTCGGGGCTAGCGGGTAACCAAGAGACCCAGTACTTC	CASSSGLAGNQETQYF
-	TRBV6-5	-	TRBJ2-6	TGTGCCAGCTCTCAGGGCTTAACTGGGGCCAACGTCCTGACTTTC	CASSQGLTGANVLTF
TRBD1	TRBV18	-	TRBJ1-1	TGTGCCAGCTCACCAGGACAGGGTCGGACTGAAGCTTTCTTT	CASSPGQGRTEAFF
-	TRBV28	-	TRBJ1-4	TGTGCCAGCAGTTTCGCAAGCGGGGGGATAGAAAAACTGTTTTTT	CASSFASGGIEKLFF
-	TRBV6-4	-	TRBJ1-5	TGTGCCAGCAGCACAGGGACGAATCAGCCCCAGCATTTT	CASSTGTNQPQHF
-	TRBV27	-	TRBJ1-5	TGTGCCAGCAGTTTAGAGAAGGGGGGCAATCAGCCCCAGCATTTT	CASSLEKGGNQPQHF
TRBD1	TRBV27	once	TRBJ1-2	TGTGCCAGCAGTTTCGGACAGGGTGGTAACTATGGCTACACCTTC	CASSFGQGGNYGYTF
-	TRBV3-1/TRBV3-2	-	TRBJ2-5	TGTGCCAGCAGCCAAGTTCATTCAGGAGAGACCCAGTACTTC	CASSQVHSGETQYF
-	TRBV28	-	TRBJ1-2	TGTGCCAGCAGTCGGTCAGGGGGCTACACCTTC	CASSRSGGYTF
TRBD1	TRBV29-1	-	TRBJ2-4	TGCAGCGTCGCCCTTTGGACAGGGGGAAGCATTCAGTACTTC	CSVALWTGGSIQYF
-	TRBV2	once	TRBJ1-1	TGTGCCAGCAGTGAAGTGGCAGACACTGAAGCTTTCTTT	CASSEVADTEAFF
-	TRBV20-1	-	TRBJ2-7	TGCAGTGCTCTCAAGCGCGAGCAGTACTTC	CSALKREQYF